These T cell receptor beta chains were read from a single sample in a study of T cell responses to AZD1222 COVID-19 vaccine. Generated by immunoSEQ multiplex PCR, the TCRdb table keeps only in-frame clones and is missing some. This table has about 140,000 clones, approximately 91% appearing once. This specimen was peripheral blood, taken 28 days after the second AZD1222 dose. These receptors all come from an adult who received the AZD1222 COVID-19 vaccine. Each CDR3 is given without its conserved first and last residue.

V	J	CDR3
TRBV7-9	TRBJ2-7	ASSLEAGTYEQY
TRBV7-8	TRBJ1-5	ASSLIGTGVEPQH
TRBV29-1	TRBJ1-2	SVEDRGTGNGYT
TRBV15	TRBJ1-6	ATSRPPLNNSPLH
TRBV6-5	TRBJ2-1	ATTTLPPNEQF
TRBV11-2	TRBJ2-1	ASSRGYNEQF
TRBV19	TRBJ1-4	ASIDPGQGEKLF
TRBV19	TRBJ1-5	ASSIEGTIRQPQH
TRBV25-1	TRBJ1-6	ASNDGQGVASPLH
TRBV7-8	TRBJ1-2	ASSPSLGESNGYT
TRBV7-3	TRBJ2-2	ASSLTGTSGRDTGELF
TRBV18	TRBJ2-1	ASSPGLENEQF
TRBV9	TRBJ1-2	ASRAEWGPNYGYT
TRBV3-1/TRBV3-2	TRBJ1-6	ASSQTSNSPLH
TRBV29-1	TRBJ1-2	SVGEQTNYGYT
TRBV9	TRBJ2-7	ASSVVGGPGHEQY
TRBV5-1	TRBJ1-1	ASSLDPRGSGTEAF
TRBV5-8	TRBJ1-1	ASSLIHAGENTEAF
TRBV2	TRBJ1-6	ASRVRQGASNSPLH
TRBV19	TRBJ1-5	ASSILQTWSSNQPQH
TRBV11-3	TRBJ2-7	ASSLARGGPNEQY
TRBV7-9	TRBJ1-1	ASSFGDRGYTEAF
TRBV5-5	TRBJ1-1	ASSLAGQTEAF
TRBV28	TRBJ1-5	ASKGERSNQPQH
TRBV2	TRBJ1-1	ASSVEGRTNTEAF
TRBV6-5	TRBJ1-2	ASTEMRTAYGYT
TRBV18	TRBJ2-7	ASSVDREGEQY
TRBV7-9	TRBJ1-5	ASSQHQGKGNQPQH
TRBV19	TRBJ1-4	ASSWWATNEKLF
TRBV15	TRBJ1-2	ATSRDLAGGYT
TRBV7-9	TRBJ1-1	ASSVHPGAF
TRBV10-3	TRBJ1-1	AISEQGVPEAF
TRBV29-1	TRBJ2-7	SVLTDRGTYEQY
TRBV9	TRBJ2-1	ASSVSQREEQF
TRBV7-2	TRBJ2-3	ASSFGYGGGTDTQY
TRBV7-3	TRBJ1-6	ASSSGVNSPLH
TRBV27	TRBJ2-1	ASSLTLAGENEQF
TRBV5-1	TRBJ2-2	ASSKTGTGGSGELF
TRBV6-4	TRBJ1-2	ASSEEMGRDYGYT
TRBV5-4	TRBJ2-1	ASSLDSTMEQF
TRBV3-1/TRBV3-2	TRBJ1-5	ASSQEGGYGTSFNQPQH
TRBV5-1	TRBJ2-2	ASSVAGTSSSGELF
TRBV2	TRBJ1-5	ASRATGVQPQH
TRBV5-4	TRBJ2-7	ASSPPFGTEREY
TRBV3-1/TRBV3-2	TRBJ1-2	ASSQDHRHYGYT
TRBV5-5	TRBJ1-2	ASSMRDSLFYGYT
TRBV5-5	TRBJ2-5	ASSFGLAGQETQY
TRBV9	TRBJ2-3	ASSVDAGPQY
TRBV12-3/TRBV12-4	TRBJ1-1	ASSFRGVSKAF
TRBV29-1	TRBJ2-1	SARQGAYNEQF
TRBV5-1	TRBJ1-1	ASSRQGSEAF
TRBV19	TRBJ2-1	ASWGLAGGSYNEQF
TRBV2	TRBJ2-5	ASSEVGQGAGTQY
TRBV19	TRBJ2-3	ASSIGARGGTQY
TRBV6-5	TRBJ2-3	ASRWTTSTDTQY
TRBV18	TRBJ2-2	ASSRGESDTGELF
TRBV9	TRBJ1-4	ASSSGQGSTNEKLF
TRBV14	TRBJ2-4	ASSQMVSKNIQY
TRBV4-1	TRBJ2-3	ASSPARTSGRYTDTQY
TRBV6-5	TRBJ2-2	ASTRLAGGDGELF